A single sample gave rise to the 21 T cell receptor beta chains below, sequenced in a study of T cell repertoires in cytomegalovirus infection. These receptors have no known antigen. TCRdb reanalysed the reads using MiXCR and keeps one entry per CDR3 protein. The table lists hundreds of thousands of distinct CDR3 sequences, roughly 30% of them singletons. This sample comprised cultured CD8+ T cells from PBMCs, obtained from culture after CMV antigen stimulation. Every receptor here comes from a human donor in good health (CMV status not recorded). Some clones in this sample may be carry-over from other donors' samples.

This clonotype turned up a few times. This chain links TRBV7-6 with TRBJ2-1, with 13 nucleotides matching TRBD2. J was trimmed by 6 bases and V by 3 bases; bases with no gene match: 5. The CDR3 extends over 16 amino acids. Germline lookup yields CDR1 SGHVS and CDR2 FNYEAQ. CDR3 loop: CASSFRTSGGPNEQFF. CDR3 nucleotide sequence: TGTGCCAGCAGCTTTCGGACTAGCGGGGGCCCCAATGAGCAGTTCTTC.

The V call is TRBV11-3, the J call TRBJ2-3, with D perhaps matching TRBD2 (6 bases). Trimming pared 5 bases from V and 3 bases from J, leaving 18 bases between. Germline values: CDR1 SGHNT, CDR2 YENEEA. The CDR3 has 16 residues. CDR3 loop: CASSPGRESGTDTQYF. Written as DNA, the CDR3 is TGTGCCAGCAGCCCGGGGAGAGAAAGCGGGACAGATACGCAGTATTTT.

This chain links TRBV3-1 with TRBJ2-1, with 7 bases lining up with TRBD2. Germline V lookup: CDR1 LGHDT, CDR2 YNNKEL (reference sequence). CDR3 length: 15 residues. The trim removed 1 base at V and 3 bases at J, leaving 3 bases unmatched. This chain's CDR3 is CASSQAGGYYNEQFF. In DNA form, the CDR3 reads TGTGCCAGCAGCCAAGCGGGGGGTTACTACAATGAGCAGTTCTTC.

This clonotype has ten or more counts. The V and J genes are TRBV12-3 or TRBV12-4 and TRBJ1-1, with TRBD1 as a possible D gene (6 bases). This CDR3 region has 13 residues. V lost 6 bases and J 1 base, leaving 9 bases between the germline ends. CDR3 sequence (DNA): TGTGCCAGCAGGGACAGTCCGAACACTGAAGCTTTCTTT. Its translation is CASRDSPNTEAFF.

This chain uses TRBV6-5 with TRBJ2-3; possibly TRBD1 for D (5 bases). The V end was cut by 7 bases, the J end by 1 base, with 12 bases between. The CDR3 is 14 residues long. Germline CDR1 is MNHEY and CDR2 is SVGAGI. CDR3: CASIGSRGTDTQYF. In nucleotides, the CDR3 is TGTGCCAGCATAGGTAGCAGGGGCACAGATACGCAGTATTTT.

The gene calls are TRBV12-3 or TRBV12-4 and TRBJ2-7; D not resolved. The CDR3 runs to 11 residues. Trimming took off 4 bases at V and 5 bases at J, with 6 bases between the two ends. Written as DNA, the CDR3 is TGTGCCAGCAGTTCAGGTGACGAGCAGTACGTC. Amino acids: CASSSGDEQYV.

The chain has TRBV20-1 and TRBJ1-2, with 11 nucleotides matching TRBD1. Germline V gives CDR1 DFQATT, CDR2 SNEGSKA (reference sequence). The CDR3 extends over 19 amino acids. J gave up 2 bases and V 1 base, and 15 bases lay outside the gene matches. The CDR3 DNA is TGCAGTGCTAGAGGAAGAAGCTTTAGGACAGGGGGCCGAAACTATGGCTACACCTTC. Translated, it gives CSARGRSFRTGGRNYGYTF.

This clonotype has only one observation. J is TRBJ1-3 and V is TRBV25-1; no reliable D call. Germline V CDR1 and CDR2: MGHDK, SYGVNS. The CDR3 length is 12 residues. CDR3 nucleotide sequence: TGTGCAGTCGGCGGTTCTGGAAACACCATATATTTT. Protein sequence: CAVGGSGNTIYF.

The chain couples TRBV13 to TRBJ1-1, with D possibly TRBD1 on 6 matching bases. The CDR3 covers 14 residues. Trimming cost V 0 bases and J 5 bases, with 10 bases left between them. Germline V lookup: CDR1 PRHDT, CDR2 FYEKMQ (reference sequence). The CDR3 DNA reads as TGTGCCAGCAGCTTAGGCCAGGGGATGACTGAAGCTTTCTTT. This gives the protein CASSLGQGMTEAFF.

This chain joins TRBV27 and TRBJ1-6; D may be TRBD1 (6 bases). The CDR3 extends over 14 amino acids. Trimming left V 3 bases short and J 4 bases short, with 7 bases between. Germline V gene lookup returns CDR1 MNHEY and CDR2 SMNVEV (reference sequence). The CDR3 nucleotides are TGTGCCAGCAGTTTCGGACAGTATAATTCACCCCTCCACTTT. This translates into CASSFGQYNSPLHF.

The chain uses TRBV7-9 and TRBJ2-1; D is ambiguous. V lost 5 bases, J lost 4 bases, and 9 bases lay in between. The CDR3 totals 13 residues. CDR1 SEHNR and CDR2 FQNEAQ come from the germline V gene (reference sequence). The CDR3 coding sequence is TGTGCCAGCAGCACCAACTTATACAATGAGCAGTTCTTC. Protein sequence: CASSTNLYNEQFF. Using reference TRBV7-9 and TRBJ2-1 for the parts outside the CDR3, the full variable domain is DTGVSQNPRHKITKRGQNVTFRCDPISEHNRLYWYRQTLGQGPEFLTYFQNEAQLEKSRLLSDRFSAERPKGSFSTLEIQRTEQGDSAMYLCASSTNLYNEQFFGPGTRLTVL.

In its sample, this clonotype was seen a few times. This sequence joins TRBV5-4 and TRBJ1-2, with D maybe TRBD1 (6 bases). Per germline, CDR1 SGHNT and CDR2 YYREEE (reference sequence). CDR3 size: 16 residues. V was trimmed by 4 bases and J by 4 bases, leaving 20 bases between them. The CDR3 coding sequence is TGTGCCAGCAGCCCCCCCCGGGGGCCACCAACCTATGGCTACACCTTC. It codes for CASSPPRGPPTYGYTF.

DNA for the CDR3: TGCGCCAGCAGCCAAGAAGACGCATGGGTAGCGGGGGACACAGATACGCAGTATTTT. It yields the protein CASSQEDAWVAGDTDTQYF. The genes are TRBV4-3 and TRBJ2-3; 9 positions agree with TRBD2. Per germline, CDR1 LGHNA and CDR2 YSLEER. V gave up 0 bases and J gave up 2 bases; unmatched junction bases: 12. This CDR3 has 19 residues.

This rearrangement joins TRBV5-4 to TRBJ2-1; D unclear. CDR3 size: 12 residues. Trimming cost V 4 bases and J 6 bases, with 8 bases left between them. In germline, CDR1 is SGHNT, CDR2 YYREEE (reference sequence). The CDR3 is CASSAYSNEQFF. In DNA form, the CDR3 reads TGTGCCAGCAGCGCATATTCCAATGAGCAGTTCTTC. Together with reference TRBV5-4 and TRBJ2-1, the CDR3 gives the full variable domain: ETGVTQSPTHLIKTRGQQVTLRCSSQSGHNTVSWYQQALGQGPQFIFQYYREEENGRGNFPPRFSGLQFPNYSSELNVNALELDDSALYLCASSAYSNEQFFGPGTRLTVL.

CDR3 residues: CATSDNGGETQYF. The CDR3 region has the DNA TGTGCCACCAGTGATAACGGGGGGGAGACCCAGTACTTC. The gene calls are TRBV24-1 and TRBJ2-5; 7 bases fit TRBD2. Germline values: CDR1 KGHDR, CDR2 SFDVKD. CDR3 length: 13 residues. V was pared by 3 bases and J by 5 bases, with 2 bases of the junction left unmatched.

The V gene is TRBV19, the J gene TRBJ2-7; D is uncertain. The germline V gene encodes CDR1 LNHDA and CDR2 SQIVND (reference sequence). This CDR3 contains 15 residues. The V gene lost 6 bases and the J gene lost 3 bases, with 18 bases spanning the gap. The CDR3 nucleotides are TGTGCCAGTAGCGTAACGGGTGCATCCTACTACGAGCAGTACTTC. Amino acid sequence: CASSVTGASYYEQYF.

Only one count was recorded for this clonotype. V gene TRBV27 combines with J gene TRBJ2-7, with no clear D. CDR3 length: 14 amino acids. The germline V and J ends were trimmed by 0 bases and 0 bases, with 6 bases remaining between them. Germline V gene sequence: CDR1 MNHEY, CDR2 SMNVEV (reference sequence). The CDR3 spells CASSLSAGSYEQYV. CDR3 DNA: TGTGCCAGCAGTTTATCGGCCGGCTCCTACGAGCAGTACGTC.

The V call is TRBV7-9, the J call TRBJ2-5; possible D gene TRBD1, 5 bases. Germline V gene sequence: CDR1 SEHNR, CDR2 FQNEAQ (reference sequence). Trimming took off 0 bases at V and 3 bases at J, with 8 bases between the two ends. The CDR3 has 14 residues. CDR3 sequence reads: CASSLADIEETQYF. The CDR3 DNA reads TGTGCCAGCAGCTTAGCGGACATAGAAGAGACCCAGTACTTC.

The rearrangement joins TRBV28 to TRBJ1-4; perhaps TRBD1 as D (6 bases). The germline CDR1 and CDR2 sequences are MDHEN and SYDVKM. The germline V and J ends were trimmed by 1 base and 8 bases, with 11 bases remaining between them. There are 14 residues in the CDR3. Here the CDR3 DNA reads TGTGCCAGCAGTTTATCGCAGGGGCAGGAAAAACTGTTTTTT. Translated: CASSLSQGQEKLFF.

This clonotype was observed a single time. V usage is TRBV20-1 and J usage is TRBJ2-3; D unclear. V dropped 5 bases and J dropped 0 bases, with 12 bases sitting between them. Germline V gene data show CDR1 as DFQATT and CDR2 as SNEGSKA (reference sequence). This CDR3 has 14 residues. CDR3 sequence (DNA): TGCAGTGCTGATCCAACCGCTAGCACAGATACGCAGTATTTT. Amino acid sequence: CSADPTASTDTQYF.

The chain recombines TRBV10-2 with TRBJ2-3; maybe TRBD2 (7 bases). From germline, CDR1 is WSHSY and CDR2 SAAADI. The CDR3 runs to 16 residues. V lost 7 bases, J lost 3 bases, and 20 bases lay in between. In DNA, the CDR3 is TGCGCCAGCAACATGATAGATGGGGGGGCGACAGATACGCAGTATTTT. This sequence encodes CASNMIDGGATDTQYF.